This T cell receptor beta chain was recorded in a study of blood T cells in healthy people across ages. Primed by a sample-barcoded 5' primer and a J-beta primer mix, a second PCR proceeded for about 6 to 12 cycles. TCRdb ran MiXCR on the 5' RACE reads and lists one entry per CDR3 protein. Here the sample spans 790,000 or so distinct CDR3 sequences, 56% being singletons. The people who gave samples were healthy Caucasians from Russia, aged about 6 to 100. Extracted total RNA amounted to at least 6 micrograms for each sample. This clonotype was counted only a few times. What it recognizes is unknown. The CDR3 loop spans 15 amino acids. Germline trimming cut 4 bases from V and 2 bases from J; bases unmatched to any gene: 7. Germline CDR1 MRHNA, CDR2 SNTAGT. Points from the study as a whole: Considered underestimates were the diversity estimates obtained from one million T cells. Long-lived and aged donors differed, with more naive CD4+ cells and higher diversity in the long-lived.

The J gene is TRBJ2-5, the V gene TRBV6-4, with 7 bases aligning to TRBD1. Sequencing was performed on blood. This TCR was recovered from a man between 40 and 49 years old in good health. This CDR3 reads CASSVLGQFQETQYF. The CDR3 DNA reads TGTGCCAGCAGTGTCCTGGGACAGTTTCAAGAGACCCAGTACTTC.